The clone carrying this T cell receptor beta chain was found a few times. The germline gives CDR1 MNHEY, CDR2 SMNVEV (reference sequence). V was clipped by 5 bases and J by 0 bases, with 11 bases between them. This CDR3 comprises 16 residues. The table came from immunoSEQ multiplex PCR; TCRdb's copy has only in-frame clones and leaves some out. The sample records some 15,000 clones, over 65% being singletons. The data were taken from a study of PD-1 and CTLA-4 blockade in melanoma. J is TRBJ1-6 and V is TRBV27, with D tentatively TRBD1 (5 bases). The sequencing here drew on CD8+ T cells from peripheral blood, taken before anti-PD-1 treatment. The clonotype comes from a human donor with melanoma. CDR3 bases: TGTGCCAGCAGTGAAGGACATCCCTCCTATAATTCACCCCTCCACTTT. It is translated as CASSEGHPSYNSPLHF.